This entry lists 30 T cell receptor beta chains sequenced from one sample in a study of shared clonotypes between healthy human individuals (dated by TCRdb to 2018 to 2020). The library was generated by the immunoSEQ multiplex PCR assay. What TCRdb holds here is the immuneACCESS table cut down to in-frame rearrangements. Part of the clones is not present; checked against another copy, under half of the missing clones reflect an unresolved V gene, and the others are unexplained. This sample has around 2.1 million clones in its table, and almost 96% of those were observed once. The ten largest clones add up to approximately 0.13% of the sample. The source material was naive CD4+ T cells sorted from blood. Interpreted using the paper, the cell subset or site label stands for: CD45RA+ positively selected. These receptors were collected from a man between 18 and 35 years old in good health.

This chain connects TRBV9 to TRBJ2-2; TRBD1 matches 7 bases. The CDR3 sequence is 17 residues long. Germline loops: CDR1 SGDLS, CDR2 YYNGEE. Trimming cost V 2 bases and J 2 bases; bases outside gene matches: 9. The CDR3 reads CASSVLQGIGNTGELFF. The CDR3 DNA reads TGTGCCAGCAGCGTGTTACAGGGGATCGGAAACACCGGGGAGCTGTTTTTT. The full variable domain, its missing parts supplied by reference TRBV9 and TRBJ2-2, is DSGVTQTPKHLITATGQRVTLRCSPRSGDLSVYWYQQSLDQGLQFLIQYYNGEERAKGNILERFSAQQFPDLHSELNLSSLELGDSALYFCASSVLQGIGNTGELFFGEGSRLTVL.

This chain uses TRBV5-5 with TRBJ1-2, with 10 nucleotides matching TRBD1. This CDR3 is 17 amino acids long. Germline lookup yields CDR1 SGHKS and CDR2 YYEKEE (reference sequence). J gave up 4 bases and V 0 bases, and 9 bases lay outside the gene matches. As DNA, the CDR3 is TGTGCCAGCAGCTTGGGACAGGGGGCTCCCCCCAGCTATGGCTACACCTTC. Amino acid sequence: CASSLGQGAPPSYGYTF. Complete variable domain (other parts from reference TRBV5-5 and TRBJ1-2): DAGVTQSPTHLIKTRGQQVTLRCSPISGHKSVSWYQQVLGQGPQFIFQYYEKEERGRGNFPDRFSARQFPNYSSELNVNALLLGDSALYLCASSLGQGAPPSYGYTFGSGTRLTVV.

The chain combines TRBV6-1 with TRBJ2-5; the D is unclear. Germline assignment: CDR1 MNHNS and CDR2 SASEGT. The V end was cut by 6 bases, the J end by 5 bases, with 13 bases between. This CDR3 comprises 13 residues. CDR3 amino acids: CASSSTSAETQYF. CDR3 DNA: TGTGCCAGCAGCTCAACCTCGGCTGAGACCCAGTACTTC.

The J gene is TRBJ2-7, the V gene TRBV10-1; D is ambiguous. V lost 4 bases and J lost 0, with 10 bases in between. The CDR3 consists of 14 residues. Germline V CDR1 and CDR2: WNHNN, SYGVQD (reference sequence). The CDR3 region has the DNA TGCGCCAGCAGTGTTACGCGAAGCTCCTACGAGCAGTACTTC. This translates into CASSVTRSSYEQYF.

V gene TRBV11-2 combines with J gene TRBJ1-2; TRBD1 matches 8 bases. V lost 5 bases and J lost 4; bases outside the gene matches: 3. There are 13 residues in the CDR3. The germline gives CDR1 SGHAT, CDR2 FQNNGV. The CDR3 nucleotides are TGTGCCAGCAGCCCAACAGGGGGCTATGGCTACACCTTC. Amino acids: CASSPTGGYGYTF.

In DNA, the CDR3 is TGTGCCTGGAGTGTCCATGCACCTAGCACAGATACGCAGTATTTT. Translating it yields CAWSVHAPSTDTQYF. The chain recombines TRBV30 with TRBJ2-3; D is unresolved. Germline CDR1 GTSNPN, CDR2 SVGIG (reference sequence). The ends were cut back, 0 bases at V and 0 bases at J, with 10 bases in the middle. The CDR3 spans 15 residues.

This chain connects TRBV30 to TRBJ1-2; 7 bases align to TRBD1. After removal of 1 base from V and 5 bases from J, the junction contained 4 bases not matched to a gene. Germline CDR1 and CDR2: GTSNPN and SVGIG (reference sequence). The CDR3 runs 13 residues. CDR3 sequence: CAWSEDRRYGYTF. The CDR3, as DNA: TGTGCCTGGAGTGAGGACAGGCGTTATGGCTACACCTTC.

The chain carries TRBV14 and TRBJ1-2, with D unresolved. Trimming removed 9 bases from V and 1 base from J, with 12 bases in between. CDR1 is SGHDN and CDR2 is FVKESK in the germline V gene. CDR3 length: 13 residues. The CDR3: CARGPGHNYGYTF. The CDR3 nucleotides read TGTGCCAGGGGCCCAGGCCATAACTATGGCTACACCTTC.

The rearrangement links TRBV28 to TRBJ1-5; D unclear. V was shortened by 6 bases and J by 6 bases, with 9 bases between the two germline ends. The CDR3 is made up of 12 amino acids. Looked up from germline, CDR1 is MDHEN and CDR2 is SYDVKM. The chain's CDR3 is CASRRAAQPQHF. The CDR3 bases are TGTGCCAGCAGGAGGGCGGCTCAGCCCCAGCATTTT. Variable domain in full (rest from reference TRBV28 and TRBJ1-5): DVKVTQSSRYLVKRTGEKVFLECVQDMDHENMFWYRQDPGLGLRLIYFSYDVKMKEKGDIPEGYSVSREKKERFSLILESASTNQTSMYLCASRRAAQPQHFGDGTRLSIL.

V and J are TRBV6-4 and TRBJ1-2, with 9 bases matching TRBD1. The germline V gene has CDR1 MRHNA and CDR2 SNTAGT. The V segment lost 2 bases and the J segment 7 bases; nucleotides outside the gene matches: 8. CDR3 length: 15 residues. The CDR3 loop reads CASSDTAGTGTGYTF. DNA of the CDR3: TGTGCCAGCAGTGACACCGCCGGGACAGGGACTGGCTACACCTTC.

The chain couples TRBV10-3 to TRBJ2-5; a possible D gene is TRBD2 (5 bases). The germline V gene encodes CDR1 ENHRY and CDR2 SYGVKD. The CDR3 covers 16 residues. Trimming removed 1 base from V and 2 bases from J, with 14 bases in between. This chain's CDR3 is CAISEFLGGEQETQYF. In DNA, the CDR3 is TGTGCCATCAGTGAGTTTTTAGGAGGTGAACAAGAGACCCAGTACTTC.

The chain joins TRBV18 to TRBJ2-1, with 11 bases aligning to TRBD2. V shed 2 bases, J shed 7 bases, and the junction held 7 bases outside the gene matches. The length of the CDR3 is 16 residues. Germline lookup yields CDR1 KGHSH and CDR2 LQKENI. The CDR3 DNA sequence: TGTGCCAGCTCACCAGGAGGGTCTAGCGGGGGGAATGAGCAGTTCTTC. Encoded protein: CASSPGGSSGGNEQFF.

The rearrangement joins TRBV5-1 to TRBJ1-1, with TRBD1 matching 9 bases. Trimming took 4 bases from V and 6 from J; bases not matched to a gene: 7. Germline CDR1 reads SGHRS; CDR2 reads YFSETQ. This CDR3 region has 14 residues. For the CDR3, the DNA is TGCGCCAGCAGCAGGGACAGGGCCTATTCTGAAGCTTTCTTT. It codes for CASSRDRAYSEAFF. Combining the CDR3 with reference TRBV5-1 and TRBJ1-1 gives the whole variable domain KAGVTQTPRYLIKTRGQQVTLSCSPISGHRSVSWYQQTPGQGLQFLFEYFSETQRNKGNFPGRFSGRQFSNSRSEMNVSTLELGDSALYLCASSRDRAYSEAFFGQGTRLTVV.

This sequence joins TRBV28 and TRBJ2-5, with D unclear. Germline-derived CDR1 and CDR2 are MDHEN and SYDVKM. This CDR3 region has 15 residues. Trimming shortened V by 2 bases and J by 5 bases, and 15 bases separated the two germline ends. The CDR3 here is CASSLAAGRRETQYF. In DNA form, the CDR3 reads TGTGCCAGCAGTTTAGCGGCAGGACGTCGGGAGACCCAGTACTTC.

This chain joins TRBV6-6 and TRBJ2-7; 9 bases line up with TRBD1. The CDR3 length is 15 residues. V was clipped by 6 bases and J by 7 bases; unmatched bases: 13. Germline V gene lookup returns CDR1 MNHNY and CDR2 SVGAGI (reference sequence). The CDR3 DNA sequence: TGTGCCAGCAGCCCCCCTTTGGGACAGGGCGAGGAGCAGTACTTC. This gives the protein CASSPPLGQGEEQYF.

The rearrangement joins TRBV7-2 to TRBJ2-7; perhaps TRBD2 as D (6 bases). V lost 5 bases and J 5 bases, leaving 10 bases between the germline ends. There are 12 residues in the CDR3. Germline loops: CDR1 SGHTA, CDR2 FQGNSA. CDR3 loop: CASSNRRDEQYF. CDR3 in DNA: TGTGCCAGCAGCAACCGGAGGGACGAGCAGTACTTC.

The chain has TRBV10-3 and TRBJ2-3; 11 nucleotides line up with TRBD2. CDR1 and CDR2 from the germline V gene are ENHRY and SYGVKD. Germline trimming cut 10 bases from V and 2 bases from J; bases unmatched to any gene: 5. This CDR3 has 14 residues. CDR3 DNA sequence: TGTGCCACTATTAGCGGGAGGGACACAGATACGCAGTATTTT. As protein: CATISGRDTDTQYF.

V usage is TRBV9 and J usage is TRBJ1-3; 8 nucleotides agree with TRBD1. J was trimmed by 6 bases and V by 4 bases; bases with no gene match: 9. Germline values: CDR1 SGDLS, CDR2 YYNGEE. This CDR3 has 15 amino acids. CDR3 nucleotide sequence: TGTGCCAGCAGCTCAAACCGGGACAGGATAAACACCATATATTTT. Translated: CASSSNRDRINTIYF. The whole variable domain, remainder taken from reference TRBV9 and TRBJ1-3, is DSGVTQTPKHLITATGQRVTLRCSPRSGDLSVYWYQQSLDQGLQFLIQYYNGEERAKGNILERFSAQQFPDLHSELNLSSLELGDSALYFCASSSNRDRINTIYFGEGSWLTVV.

The V gene is TRBV5-6, the J gene TRBJ2-3, with D hard to call. CDR1 is SGHDT and CDR2 is YYEEEE in the germline V gene. The V end was cut by 0 bases, the J end by 4 bases, with 18 bases between. The CDR3 length is 17 residues. This chain's CDR3 is CASSLVEYNARADTQYF. DNA for the CDR3: TGTGCCAGCAGCTTGGTAGAGTACAACGCCCGCGCAGATACGCAGTATTTT.

Here the CDR3 reads CASSEEGGYTF. The CDR3 nucleotides are TGTGCCAGCAGTGAAGAGGGGGGCTACACCTTC. The genes are TRBV6-1 and TRBJ1-2; perhaps TRBD1 as D (5 bases). Germline CDR1 MNHNS, CDR2 SASEGT. The CDR3 covers 11 residues. V was trimmed by 1 base and J by 8 bases, leaving 5 bases between them.

V and J are TRBV2 and TRBJ1-6; maybe TRBD1 (6 bases). The germline gives CDR1 SNHLY, CDR2 FYNNEI. Trimming left V 8 bases short and J 6 bases short, with 20 bases between. The CDR3 runs to 16 residues. The CDR3 reads CASVGRGPLANSPLHF. As DNA, the CDR3 is TGTGCCAGCGTGGGCAGGGGTCCCCTTGCTAATTCACCCCTCCACTTT.

The chain is built from TRBV5-1 and TRBJ1-1; a weak D match, TRBD1 (6 bases). The CDR3 is made up of 13 amino acids. Germline CDR1 reads SGHRS; CDR2 reads YFSETQ. V was pared by 3 bases and J by 3 bases, with 9 bases between. CDR3 coding DNA: TGCGCCAGCAGCTCAGCAGGGGACACTGAAGCTTTCTTT. It yields the protein CASSSAGDTEAFF.

The V and J genes are TRBV27 and TRBJ1-4, with 8 bases that match TRBD1. The CDR3 is 16 amino acids. The trim removed 7 bases at V and 3 bases at J, leaving 10 bases unmatched. CDR1 MNHEY and CDR2 SMNVEV come from the germline V gene (reference sequence). Here the CDR3 reads CASTPGQGGSNEKLFF. CDR3 bases: TGTGCCAGCACCCCTGGACAGGGAGGATCTAATGAAAAACTGTTTTTT.

V and J are TRBV2 and TRBJ1-5; 7 nucleotides agree with TRBD1. Unmatched junction bases numbered 7, after V lost 10 bases and J lost 4 bases. Germline V lookup: CDR1 SNHLY, CDR2 FYNNEI. This CDR3 contains 13 residues. As DNA, the CDR3 is TGTGCCACCATGCGGGACAGTAATCAGCCCCAGCATTTT. Translation: CATMRDSNQPQHF.

The rearrangement joins TRBV5-4 to TRBJ2-5, with D maybe TRBD2 (5 bases). CDR1 is SGHNT, CDR2 YYREEE, per germline (reference sequence). The CDR3 has 15 amino acids. V shed 5 bases and J shed 2 bases, with 16 bases lying between them. Here the CDR3 reads CASSFNPGRQETQYF. CDR3 DNA sequence: TGTGCCAGCAGTTTTAACCCGGGAAGGCAAGAGACCCAGTACTTC.

This chain uses TRBV6-1 with TRBJ1-4, with D possibly TRBD1 on 5 matching bases. V lost 7 bases and J lost 7, with 13 bases in between. The length of the CDR3 is 13 residues. Germline CDR1 and CDR2: MNHNS and SASEGT. The CDR3 reads CASMGRVTEKLFF. CDR3 bases: TGTGCCAGCATGGGCAGGGTTACTGAAAAACTGTTTTTT.

The chain uses TRBV5-1 and TRBJ2-7; D is undetermined. The CDR3 loop spans 15 amino acids. Trimming removed 4 bases at V and 0 bases at J, with 14 bases between. Germline V gives CDR1 SGHRS, CDR2 YFSETQ. CDR3 bases: TGCGCCAGCAGCAATTCCCCAGGATACTCCTACGAGCAGTACTTC. Protein sequence: CASSNSPGYSYEQYF.

The rearrangement uses TRBV19 and TRBJ2-7, with TRBD1 as a possible D gene (6 bases). The V gene's germline CDR1 is LNHDA and CDR2 SQIVND (reference sequence). Trimming shortened V by 4 bases and J by 3 bases, and 13 bases separated the two germline ends. The CDR3 covers 14 residues. The CDR3 coding sequence is TGTGCCAGTAGTAGGGGGCCAGGGGACTACGAGCAGTACTTC. Translating gives CASSRGPGDYEQYF.

The chain recombines TRBV29-1 with TRBJ1-3; no clear D gene. V was pared by 7 bases and J by 4 bases, with 8 bases between. This CDR3 comprises 11 residues. Germline V lookup: CDR1 SQVTM, CDR2 ANQGSEA. The CDR3 region is CSGGKGNTIYF. The CDR3 coding sequence is TGCAGCGGAGGAAAAGGAAACACCATATATTTT.

The chain has TRBV27 and TRBJ2-3; D ambiguous. This CDR3 spans 14 amino acids. The V gene lost 2 bases and the J gene lost 2 bases, with 8 bases spanning the gap. Germline lookup yields CDR1 MNHEY and CDR2 SMNVEV (reference sequence). Here the CDR3 reads CASSLRDYTDTQYF. The CDR3 DNA sequence: TGTGCCAGCAGTTTAAGGGATTACACAGATACGCAGTATTTT.